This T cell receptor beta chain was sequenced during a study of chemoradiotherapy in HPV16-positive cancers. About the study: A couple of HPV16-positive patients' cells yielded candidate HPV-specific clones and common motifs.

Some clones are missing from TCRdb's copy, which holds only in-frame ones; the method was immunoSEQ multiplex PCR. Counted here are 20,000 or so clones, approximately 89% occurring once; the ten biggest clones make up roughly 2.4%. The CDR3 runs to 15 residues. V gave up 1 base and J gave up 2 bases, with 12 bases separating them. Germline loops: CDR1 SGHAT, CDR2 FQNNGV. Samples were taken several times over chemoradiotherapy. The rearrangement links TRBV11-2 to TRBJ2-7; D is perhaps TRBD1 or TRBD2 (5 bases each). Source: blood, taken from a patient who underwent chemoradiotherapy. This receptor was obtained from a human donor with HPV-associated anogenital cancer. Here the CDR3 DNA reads TGTGCCAGCAGCTTAGGTCAGGGAGCAACCTACGAGCAGTACTTC. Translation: CASSLGQGATYEQYF.